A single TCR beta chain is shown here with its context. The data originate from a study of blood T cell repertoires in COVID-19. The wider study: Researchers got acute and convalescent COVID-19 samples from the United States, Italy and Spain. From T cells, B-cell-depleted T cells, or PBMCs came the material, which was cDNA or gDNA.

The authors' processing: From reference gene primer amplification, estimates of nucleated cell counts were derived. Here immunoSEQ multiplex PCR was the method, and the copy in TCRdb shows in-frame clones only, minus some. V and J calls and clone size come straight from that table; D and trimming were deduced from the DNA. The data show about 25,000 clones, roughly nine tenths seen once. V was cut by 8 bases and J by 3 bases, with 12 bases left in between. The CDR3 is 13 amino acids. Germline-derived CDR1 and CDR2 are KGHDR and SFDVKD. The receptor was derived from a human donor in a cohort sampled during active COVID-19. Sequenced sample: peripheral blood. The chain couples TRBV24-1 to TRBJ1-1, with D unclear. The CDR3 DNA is TGTGCCACCACCCAGGTATCGGACACTGAAGCTTTCTTT. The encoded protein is CATTQVSDTEAFF.